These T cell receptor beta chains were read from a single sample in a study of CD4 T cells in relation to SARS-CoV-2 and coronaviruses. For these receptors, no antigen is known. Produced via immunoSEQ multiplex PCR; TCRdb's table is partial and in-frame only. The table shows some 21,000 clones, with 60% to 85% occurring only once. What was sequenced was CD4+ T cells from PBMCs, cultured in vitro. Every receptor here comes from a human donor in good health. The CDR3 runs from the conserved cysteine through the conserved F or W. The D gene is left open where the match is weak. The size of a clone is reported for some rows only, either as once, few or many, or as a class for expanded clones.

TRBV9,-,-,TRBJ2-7,CASSPSWAGEQYF,TGTGCCAGCAGCCCTAGCTGGGCGGGCGAGCAGTACTTC
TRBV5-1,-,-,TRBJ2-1,CASSLASGSGHNEQFF,TGCGCCAGCAGCTTGGCCTCCGGTTCCGGCCACAATGAGCAGTTCTTC
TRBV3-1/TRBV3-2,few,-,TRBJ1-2,CASSPLGLDYGYTF,TGTGCCAGCAGCCCATTGGGGCTCGACTATGGCTACACCTTC
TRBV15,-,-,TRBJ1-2,CATSRGFGTVYGYTF,TGTGCCACCAGCAGGGGGTTCGGGACGGTCTATGGCTACACCTTC
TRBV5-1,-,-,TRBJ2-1,CASSPNPGVDEQFF,TGCGCCAGCAGCCCAAACCCAGGGGTTGATGAGCAGTTCTTC
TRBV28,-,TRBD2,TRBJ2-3,CASKTLAGAPGTDTQYF,TGTGCCAGCAAAACCCTGGCGGGAGCCCCTGGCACAGATACGCAGTATTTT
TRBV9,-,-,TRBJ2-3,CASNRLGTDTQYF,TGTGCCAGCAATAGGTTAGGGACAGATACGCAGTATTTT
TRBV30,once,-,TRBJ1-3,CAWSVPPAGNTIYF,TGTGCCTGGAGTGTTCCTCCGGCTGGAAACACCATATATTTT
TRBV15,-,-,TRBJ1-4,CATSRPTGVREKLFF,TGTGCCACCAGCAGGCCCACTGGGGTTCGAGAAAAACTGTTTTTT
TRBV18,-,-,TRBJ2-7,CASSPSSALLSSYEQYF,TGTGCCAGCTCACCCTCAAGTGCACTTCTCAGCTCCTACGAGCAGTACTTC
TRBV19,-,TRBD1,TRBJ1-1,CASSIRQGTEAFF,TGTGCCAGTAGTATTCGACAGGGCACTGAAGCTTTCTTT
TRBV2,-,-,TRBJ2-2,CASSPDNANTGELFF,TGTGCCAGCAGTCCAGACAACGCGAACACCGGGGAGCTGTTTTTT
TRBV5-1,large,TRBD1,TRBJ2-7,CASSLNIGQGAGEQYF,TGCGCCAGCAGCTTGAATATTGGACAGGGGGCGGGGGAGCAGTACTTC
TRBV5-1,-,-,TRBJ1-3,CASSSSGGNGNTIYF,TGCGCCAGCAGTTCAAGTGGGGGTAATGGAAACACCATATATTTT
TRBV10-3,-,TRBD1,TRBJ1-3,CAISDGTGVLGNTIYF,TGTGCCATCAGTGACGGGACAGGGGTGCTTGGAAACACCATATATTTT
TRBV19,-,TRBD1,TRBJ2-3,CASAAGQGTDTQYF,TGTGCCAGTGCCGCGGGACAGGGCACAGATACGCAGTATTTT
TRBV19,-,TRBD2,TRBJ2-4,CASRRSSGIAKNIQYF,TGTGCCAGTAGGAGATCTAGCGGGATAGCCAAAAACATTCAGTACTTC
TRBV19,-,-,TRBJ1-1,CASSTGRGDTEAFF,TGTGCCAGTAGTACAGGGAGAGGAGACACTGAAGCTTTCTTT
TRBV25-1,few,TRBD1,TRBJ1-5,CASSGEDRAYSNQPQHF,TGTGCCAGCAGTGGGGAGGACAGGGCCTATAGCAATCAGCCCCAGCATTTT
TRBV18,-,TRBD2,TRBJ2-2,CASSSLTSGSGNTGELFF,TGTGCCAGCTCATCATTGACTAGCGGGAGTGGTAACACCGGGGAGCTGTTTTTT
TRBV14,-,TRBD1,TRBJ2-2,CASSPWTGVTGELFF,TGTGCCAGCAGCCCTTGGACAGGGGTGACTGGGGAGCTGTTTTTT
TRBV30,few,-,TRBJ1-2,CAGTPNYGYTF,TGTGCCGGGACACCTAACTATGGCTACACCTTC
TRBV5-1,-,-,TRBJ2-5,CASSLGSFSGSGTETQYF,TGCGCCAGCAGCTTGGGCTCGTTCAGTGGATCCGGCACAGAGACCCAGTACTTC
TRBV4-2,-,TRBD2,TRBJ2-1,CASDRAGYNEQFF,TGTGCCAGCGATCGAGCGGGATACAATGAGCAGTTCTTC
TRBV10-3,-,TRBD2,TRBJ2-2,CAIRPSGTGELFF,TGTGCCATCAGACCTAGCGGCACCGGGGAGCTGTTTTTT
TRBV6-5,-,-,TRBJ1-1,CASVTGLMNTEAFF,TGTGCCAGCGTGACAGGACTCATGAACACTGAAGCTTTCTTT
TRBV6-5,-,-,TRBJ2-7,CASGGGYEQYF,TGTGCCAGCGGAGGGGGGTACGAGCAGTACTTC
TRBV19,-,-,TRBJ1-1,CASSRRMNTEAFF,TGTGCCAGCTCCAGGAGAATGAACACTGAAGCTTTCTTT
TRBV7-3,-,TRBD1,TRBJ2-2,CASSLPQGSGELFF,TGTGCCAGCAGCCTCCCACAGGGGTCCGGGGAGCTGTTTTTT
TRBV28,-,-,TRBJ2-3,CASSPPVGSTDTQYF,TGTGCCAGCAGTCCTCCGGTGGGGAGCACAGATACGCAGTATTTT
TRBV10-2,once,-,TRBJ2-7,CASREADRFLNEQYF,TGCGCCAGCAGGGAGGCCGACAGGTTTCTGAACGAGCAGTACTTC
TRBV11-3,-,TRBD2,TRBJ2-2,CASSRAAGAATGELFF,TGTGCCAGCAGCCGGGCGGCGGGAGCGGCAACCGGGGAGCTGTTTTTT
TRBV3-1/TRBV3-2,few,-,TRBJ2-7,CASSAASDRAYEQYF,TGTGCCAGCAGCGCCGCCTCGGACAGAGCCTACGAGCAGTACTTC
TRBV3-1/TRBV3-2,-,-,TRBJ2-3,CASSQEAGQLADTQYF,TGTGCCAGCAGCCAAGAAGCGGGACAGTTGGCAGATACGCAGTATTTT
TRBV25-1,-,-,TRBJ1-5,CASSGIDRNQPQHF,TGTGCCAGCAGTGGGATTGACAGGAACCAGCCCCAGCATTTT
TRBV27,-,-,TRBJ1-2,CASRPQTYYGYTF,TGTGCCAGCAGACCACAGACTTACTATGGCTACACCTTC
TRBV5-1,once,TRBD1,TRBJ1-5,CASSLAGGGGQPQHF,TGCGCCAGCAGCTTGGCAGGGGGCGGGGGTCAGCCCCAGCATTTT
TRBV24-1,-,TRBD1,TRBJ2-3,CATRSGTGGPNTQYF,TGTGCCACCAGATCCGGGACAGGGGGTCCGAATACGCAGTATTTT
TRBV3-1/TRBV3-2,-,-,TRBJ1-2,CASSQGYGYTF,TGTGCCAGCAGCCAGGGCTATGGCTACACCTTC
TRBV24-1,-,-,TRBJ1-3,CATSDPGSSGNTIYF,TGTGCCACCAGTGATCCAGGGAGCTCTGGAAACACCATATATTTT
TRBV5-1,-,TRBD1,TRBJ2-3,CASSLGQGLTDTQYF,TGCGCCAGCAGCTTGGGACAGGGTTTGACAGATACGCAGTATTTT
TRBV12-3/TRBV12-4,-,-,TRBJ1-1,CASSWGDEAFF,TGTGCCAGCAGCTGGGGGGATGAAGCTTTCTTT
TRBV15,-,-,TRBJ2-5,CATSRVSLQETQYF,TGTGCCACCAGCAGAGTCTCTCTCCAAGAGACCCAGTACTTC
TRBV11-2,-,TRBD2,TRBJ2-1,CASSLEVAGGSEQFF,TGTGCCAGCAGCTTAGAGGTAGCGGGAGGCTCCGAGCAGTTCTTC
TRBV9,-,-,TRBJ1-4,CASSPVDSGNEKLFF,TGTGCCAGCAGCCCGGTAGACAGTGGTAATGAAAAACTGTTTTTT
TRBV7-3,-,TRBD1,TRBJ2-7,CASSLTGGEAYEQYF,TGTGCCAGCAGCTTGACAGGGGGGGAAGCCTACGAGCAGTACTTC
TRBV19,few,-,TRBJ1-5,CASSLLTGSSNQPQHF,TGTGCCAGTAGTCTCCTAACAGGGTCGAGCAATCAGCCCCAGCATTTT
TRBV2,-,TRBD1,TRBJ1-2,CASTGQGANYGYTF,TGTGCCAGCACTGGGCAGGGGGCGAACTATGGCTACACCTTC
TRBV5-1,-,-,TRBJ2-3,CASSLGGTGTDTQYF,TGCGCCAGCAGCTTGGGCGGGACGGGCACAGATACGCAGTATTTT
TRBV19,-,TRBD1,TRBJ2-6,CASSTRTGDLTGANVLTF,TGTGCCAGTAGTACCCGGACAGGGGACTTGACTGGGGCCAACGTCCTGACTTTC
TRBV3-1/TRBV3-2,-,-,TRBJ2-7,CASSQVGEQYF,TGTGCCAGCAGCCAAGTAGGCGAGCAGTACTTC
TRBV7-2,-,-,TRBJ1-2,CASSAWESYGYTF,TGTGCCAGCAGCGCTTGGGAATCCTATGGCTACACCTTC
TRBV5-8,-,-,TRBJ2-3,CASSFGRDTSTDTQYF,TGTGCCAGCAGCTTTGGCCGGGACACTAGCACAGATACGCAGTATTTT